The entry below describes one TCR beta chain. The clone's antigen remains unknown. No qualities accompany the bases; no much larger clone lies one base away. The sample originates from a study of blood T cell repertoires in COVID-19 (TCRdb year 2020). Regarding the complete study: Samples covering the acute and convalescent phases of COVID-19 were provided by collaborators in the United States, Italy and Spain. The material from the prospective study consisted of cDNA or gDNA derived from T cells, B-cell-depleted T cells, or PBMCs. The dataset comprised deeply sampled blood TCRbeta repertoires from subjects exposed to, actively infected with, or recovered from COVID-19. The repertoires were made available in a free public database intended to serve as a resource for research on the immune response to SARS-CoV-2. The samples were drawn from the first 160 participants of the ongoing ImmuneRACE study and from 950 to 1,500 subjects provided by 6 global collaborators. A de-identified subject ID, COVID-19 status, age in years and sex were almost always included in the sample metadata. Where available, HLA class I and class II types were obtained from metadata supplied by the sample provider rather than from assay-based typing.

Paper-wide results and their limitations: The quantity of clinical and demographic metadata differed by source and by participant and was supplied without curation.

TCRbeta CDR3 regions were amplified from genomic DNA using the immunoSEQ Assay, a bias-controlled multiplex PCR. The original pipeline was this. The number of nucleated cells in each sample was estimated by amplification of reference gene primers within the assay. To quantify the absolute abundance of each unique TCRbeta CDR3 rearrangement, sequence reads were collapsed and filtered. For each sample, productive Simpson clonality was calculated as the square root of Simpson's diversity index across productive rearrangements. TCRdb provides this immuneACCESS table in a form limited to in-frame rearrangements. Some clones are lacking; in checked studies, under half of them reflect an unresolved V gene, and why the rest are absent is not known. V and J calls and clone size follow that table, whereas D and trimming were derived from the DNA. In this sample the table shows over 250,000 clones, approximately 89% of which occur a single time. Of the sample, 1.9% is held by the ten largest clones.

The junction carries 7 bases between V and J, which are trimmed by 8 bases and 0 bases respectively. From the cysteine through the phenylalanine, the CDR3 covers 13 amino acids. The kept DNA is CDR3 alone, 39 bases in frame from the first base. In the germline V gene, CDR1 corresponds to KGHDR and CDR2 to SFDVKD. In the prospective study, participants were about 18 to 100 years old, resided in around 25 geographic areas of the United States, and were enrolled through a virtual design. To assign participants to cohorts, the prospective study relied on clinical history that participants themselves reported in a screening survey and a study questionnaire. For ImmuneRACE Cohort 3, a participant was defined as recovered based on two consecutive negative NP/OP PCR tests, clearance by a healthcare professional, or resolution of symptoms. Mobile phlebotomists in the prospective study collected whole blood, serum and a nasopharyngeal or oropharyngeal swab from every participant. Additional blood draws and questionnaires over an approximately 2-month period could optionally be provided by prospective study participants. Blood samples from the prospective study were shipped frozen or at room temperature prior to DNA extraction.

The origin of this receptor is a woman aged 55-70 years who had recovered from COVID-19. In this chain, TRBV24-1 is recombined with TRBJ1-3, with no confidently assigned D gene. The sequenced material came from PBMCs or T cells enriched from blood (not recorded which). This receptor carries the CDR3 CATTDPSGNTIYF. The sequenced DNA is TGTGCCACCACAGATCCCTCTGGAAACACCATATATTTT.